This record looks at one T cell receptor (beta chain) sequence and its context. Antigen: not known. The sample belongs to a study of cytotoxic CD8 clonotypes in ibrutinib-treated CLL. From germline, CDR1 is SGHDT and CDR2 YYEEEE. Trimming cost V 1 base and J 4 bases, with 14 bases left between them. The CDR3 is made up of 15 amino acids. General study findings and limits: Clonality went up at ibrutinib response and then declined back toward baseline at progression.

Assay: immunoSEQ multiplex PCR; the TCRdb copy retains only in-frame clones and omits some. The repertoire holds about 120,000 clones, with about 53% as singletons. The sample consisted of PBMCs, taken after 24 months of ibrutinib treatment. V gene TRBV5-6 combines with J gene TRBJ1-2, with D possibly being TRBD1 (5 bases). The source of this sequence is a human donor with chronic lymphocytic leukemia. CDR3 sequence: CASSLFQGGSYGYTF. The CDR3 DNA is TGTGCCAGCAGCTTGTTCCAGGGAGGGAGCTATGGCTACACCTTC.